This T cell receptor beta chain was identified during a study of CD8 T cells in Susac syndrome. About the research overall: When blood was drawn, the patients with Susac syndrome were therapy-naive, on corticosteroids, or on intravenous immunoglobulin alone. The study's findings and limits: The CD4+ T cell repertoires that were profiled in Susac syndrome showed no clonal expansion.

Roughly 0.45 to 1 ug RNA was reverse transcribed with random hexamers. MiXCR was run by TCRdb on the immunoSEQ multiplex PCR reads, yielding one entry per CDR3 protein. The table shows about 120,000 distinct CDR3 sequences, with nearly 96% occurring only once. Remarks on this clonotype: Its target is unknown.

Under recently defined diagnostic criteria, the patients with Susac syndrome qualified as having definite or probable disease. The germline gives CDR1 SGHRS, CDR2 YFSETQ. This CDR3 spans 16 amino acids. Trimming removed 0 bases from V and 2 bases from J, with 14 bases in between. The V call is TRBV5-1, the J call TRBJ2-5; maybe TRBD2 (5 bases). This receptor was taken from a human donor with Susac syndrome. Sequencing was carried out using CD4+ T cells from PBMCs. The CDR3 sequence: CASSLVGQRSQETQYF. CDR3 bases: TGCGCCAGCAGCTTGGTCGGGCAGCGGAGTCAAGAGACCCAGTACTTC.